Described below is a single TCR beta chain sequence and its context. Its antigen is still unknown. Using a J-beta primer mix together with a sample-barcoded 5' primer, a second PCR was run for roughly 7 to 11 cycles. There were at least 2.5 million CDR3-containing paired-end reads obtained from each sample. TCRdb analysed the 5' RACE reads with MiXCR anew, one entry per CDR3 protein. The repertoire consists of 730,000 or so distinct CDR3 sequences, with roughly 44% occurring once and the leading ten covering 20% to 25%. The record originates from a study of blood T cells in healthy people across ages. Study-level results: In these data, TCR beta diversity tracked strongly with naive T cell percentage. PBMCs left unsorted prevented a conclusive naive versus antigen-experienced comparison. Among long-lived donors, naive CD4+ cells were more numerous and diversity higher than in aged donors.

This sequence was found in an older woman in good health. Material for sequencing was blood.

This CDR3 reads CASSLASQGYSPLHF. DNA for the CDR3: TGCGCCAGCAGCTTGGCTTCGCAGGGTTATTCACCCCTCCACTTT. The chain has TRBV5-1 and TRBJ1-6; perhaps TRBD1 as D (5 bases). V lost 0 bases and J 8 bases, leaving 12 bases between the germline ends. The CDR3 length is 15 residues. Germline CDR1 is SGHRS and CDR2 is YFSETQ. The full variable domain, with the rest looked up from reference TRBV5-1 and TRBJ1-6, is KAGVTQTPRYLIKTRGQQVTLSCSPISGHRSVSWYQQTPGQGLQFLFEYFSETQRNKGNFPGRFSGRQFSNSRSEMNVSTLELGDSALYLCASSLASQGYSPLHFGNGTRLTVT.